The source of this T cell receptor beta chain is a study of shared clonotypes between healthy human individuals. In the study overall: A couple of female and three male donors aged 18 to 49 were enrolled. Each donor had three CD4 naive, three CD4 memory, two CD8 naive and one CD8 memory plate.

CD45RO negativity and positive selection for CCR7 defined naive CD8 cells, a population that excluded terminally differentiated effector memory CD45RA+ cells. The assay was immunoSEQ multiplex PCR, and TCRdb's table has in-frame clones only and misses some. Counted here are millions of clones, just over 90% occurring once; the ten biggest clones make up under 2%. Trimming stripped 7 bases from V and 0 bases from J, with 6 bases between. Germline CDR1 is MNHEY and CDR2 is SVGAGI. The CDR3 length is 12 residues. This sequence originates from a man aged 18 to 29 in good health. Some clones in this sample may be carry-over from other donors' samples. The chain recombines TRBV6-5 with TRBJ1-1; D gene unclear. The sequenced material came from naive CD8+ T cells from PBMCs. The CDR3: CASNTLNTEAFF. CDR3 DNA: TGTGCCAGCAACACATTGAACACTGAAGCTTTCTTT.